This paragraph covers one T cell receptor beta chain sequence. Its antigen is still unknown. Genomic DNA of every subset was divided equally among multiple immunoSEQ plates. Generated by immunoSEQ multiplex PCR, the TCRdb table keeps only in-frame clones and is missing some. The table lists just under 350,000 clones, around 79% of them singletons. The entry originates in a study of shared clonotypes between healthy human individuals. V was clipped by 2 bases and J by 0 bases, with 11 bases between them. This CDR3 contains 16 residues. CDR1 is KGHSH and CDR2 is LQKENI in the germline V gene. A CD45RA-negative memory subset and a CD45RA+ naive subset were separated from the CD4+ cells. General observations from the study: Clonotypes which were not shared had lower generation probabilities than clonotypes that all four donors shared. Some naive CD4 clonotypes, around 5%, turned up in common across a handful of donors.

The sequence was collected from a young man in good health. The sample was memory CD4+ T cells sorted from blood. The subset was: CD45RA-negative fraction. V gene TRBV18 combines with J gene TRBJ1-3; D possibly corresponds to TRBD1 (6 bases). DNA of the CDR3: TGTGCCAGCTCACCAGCCGGGACACTCTCTGGAAACACCATATATTTT. This translates into CASSPAGTLSGNTIYF.